Below, 11 T cell receptor beta chains from the same sample are listed, as sequenced in a study of blood T cell repertoires in COVID-19. Clones were read by immunoSEQ multiplex PCR, and TCRdb kept only the in-frame ones, dropping some. The table shows approximately 230,000 clones, with around 88% occurring only once. Sequences were obtained from peripheral blood. These receptors all stem from an elderly man with acute or convalescent COVID-19.

CDR3 in amino acids: CASSASMGNRDRARYF. The CDR3, as DNA: TGTGCCAGTAGTGCTTCCATGGGAAACCGGGACAGGGCGCGGTATTTT. The V call is TRBV19, the J call TRBJ2-3; 9 nucleotides align to TRBD1. Germline V gives CDR1 LNHDA, CDR2 SQIVND (reference sequence). V lost 5 bases, J lost 14 bases, and 20 bases stayed unmatched. CDR3 length: 16 residues.

This clone appeared a few times. CDR3 region: CASSFGGSGYEQYF. In DNA form, the CDR3 reads TGTGCCAGCAGCTTCGGCGGGAGTGGGTACGAGCAGTACTTC. V gene TRBV7-2 combines with J gene TRBJ2-7; 7 bases match TRBD2. This CDR3 has 14 residues. Trimming cost V 3 bases and J 4 bases; bases outside gene matches: 6. Germline CDR1 reads SGHTA; CDR2 reads FQGNSA.

The chain combines TRBV7-2 with TRBJ1-1; D perhaps matches TRBD1 (5 bases). This CDR3 has 14 residues. V lost 0 bases, J lost 1 base, and 6 bases lay in between. The germline CDR1 and CDR2 sequences are SGHTA and FQGNSA. The CDR3 DNA follows: TGTGCCAGCAGCTTAGCCAGGGCGAACACTGAAGCTTTCTTT. It encodes CASSLARANTEAFF.

This clone was observed once. The chain employs TRBV19 and TRBJ2-1; D call uncertain. V was clipped by 1 base and J by 6 bases, with 7 bases between them. Germline V CDR1 and CDR2: LNHDA, SQIVND (reference sequence). The CDR3 consists of 13 residues. In nucleotides, the CDR3 is TGTGCCAGTAGTATAGTTCCTACCAATGAGCAGTTCTTC. The encoded protein is CASSIVPTNEQFF.

This clone was seen only a few times. The V gene is TRBV6-5, the J gene TRBJ2-3, with a weak D call TRBD1 (5 bases). The V gene's germline CDR1 is MNHEY and CDR2 SVGAGI. This CDR3 spans 14 amino acids. Trimming shortened V by 11 bases and J by 1 base, and 16 bases separated the two germline ends. The CDR3 DNA reads TGTGCCGTCCAGACAGTTACGGGCACAGATACGCAGTATTTT. Its translation: CAVQTVTGTDTQYF.

In its sample, this clone was seen a few times. CDR3 region: CASSYRAGDIGEQYF. CDR3 nucleotide sequence: TGTGCCAGCAGTTACCGGGCCGGGGACATCGGCGAGCAGTACTTC. The rearrangement links TRBV6-5 to TRBJ2-7, with D possibly matching TRBD1 (6 bases). The CDR3 totals 15 residues. The germline CDR1 and CDR2 sequences are MNHEY and SVGAGI. The ends were cut back, 2 bases at V and 6 bases at J, with 17 bases in the middle.

The chain links TRBV18 to TRBJ2-5; D is possibly TRBD2 (5 bases). Trimming removed 0 bases from V and 5 bases from J, with 13 bases in between. CDR1 is KGHSH, CDR2 LQKENI, per germline. The CDR3 contains 15 residues. The CDR3 bases are TGTGCCAGCTCACCACCAGTTAACGAGCGGGAGACCCAGTACTTC. Residues: CASSPPVNERETQYF.

This clone was seen only once. V gene TRBV7-6 combines with J gene TRBJ2-3, with 9 positions matching TRBD1. The CDR3 contains 19 residues. V shed 0 bases and J 1 base; nucleotides not matched to a gene: 11. The germline V gene has CDR1 SGHVS and CDR2 FNYEAQ. As DNA, the CDR3 is TGTGCCAGCAGCTTAGCGGACCCGACAGGGGGATTGGGCACAGATACGCAGTATTTT. This codes for CASSLADPTGGLGTDTQYF.

The chain recombines TRBV6-5 with TRBJ1-2, with 9 nucleotides matching TRBD1. Germline CDR1 and CDR2: MNHEY and SVGAGI. J lost 8 bases, V lost 5 bases, and 12 bases had no gene match. The CDR3 totals 15 residues. The CDR3 DNA is TGTGCCAGCAGTAGGGGACAGGGTCCTCACAACGGCTACACCTTC. Protein sequence: CASSRGQGPHNGYTF.

The CDR3 DNA is TGTGCCAGCAGTTACTCGAGGGCAGGGGGTCAGCCCCAGCATTTT. This gives the protein CASSYSRAGGQPQHF. The chain is built from TRBV6-5 and TRBJ1-5; 7 bases are shared with TRBD1. With 0 bases clipped from V and 6 bases from J, the junction kept 5 bases outside the gene matches. This CDR3 has 15 residues. Germline CDR1 is MNHEY and CDR2 is SVGAGI.

The gene calls are TRBV7-3 and TRBJ2-5; no clear D. The CDR3 has 13 amino acids. CDR1 and CDR2 from the germline V gene are SGHTA and FQGTGA. V was pared by 5 bases and J by 1 base, with 8 bases between. CDR3 sequence reads: CASSPEVQETQYF. The DNA of the CDR3 is TGTGCCAGCAGCCCCGAGGTCCAAGAGACCCAGTACTTC. The full variable domain, its missing parts supplied by reference TRBV7-3 and TRBJ2-5, is GAGVSQTPSNKVTEKGKYVELRCDPISGHTALYWYRQSLGQGPEFLIYFQGTGAADDSGLPNDRFFAVRPEGSVSTLKIQRTERGDSAVYLCASSPEVQETQYFGPGTRLLVL.